Listed here are 7 T cell receptor beta chains from one sample, sequenced in a study of blood T cell repertoires in COVID-19. Some clones are missing from TCRdb's copy, which holds only in-frame ones; the method was immunoSEQ multiplex PCR. The sample has about 180,000 clones; 75% to 90% are singletons. Sequenced: peripheral blood. The receptor source for this set is a woman aged 40 to 50 with COVID-19, enrolled during active disease.

The chain links TRBV2 to TRBJ1-2; 7 bases fit TRBD1. V lost 6 bases, J lost 3 bases, and 10 bases stayed unmatched. Germline V CDR1 and CDR2: SNHLY, FYNNEI. The CDR3 length is 15 residues. The CDR3 DNA reads as TGTGCCAGCAGAAGATTGACAGGGTCGGACTATGGCTACACCTTC. The encoded protein is CASRRLTGSDYGYTF.

V is TRBV7-2 and J is TRBJ1-2; the D is unclear. V gave up 3 bases and J gave up 2 bases, with 13 bases separating them. Germline CDR1 and CDR2: SGHTA and FQGNSA. The CDR3 is made up of 15 amino acids. CDR3 sequence: CASSLLVTGNYGYTF. In nucleotides, the CDR3 is TGTGCCAGCAGCTTGCTCGTGACTGGGAACTATGGCTACACCTTC.

This clone is a singleton in its sample. V is TRBV19 and J is TRBJ2-7; 8 bases fit TRBD2. Germline V gene sequence: CDR1 LNHDA, CDR2 SQIVND (reference sequence). This CDR3 has 13 amino acids. Trimming at V came to 3 bases and at J to 7 bases, leaving 5 bases not matched to a gene. The CDR3 DNA reads as TGTGCCAGTAGTATTGTAGCGGGGCGAGAGCAGTACTTC. Translated: CASSIVAGREQYF.

The chain links TRBV24-1 to TRBJ1-1; weak D call: TRBD1 (5 bases). Germline V gene sequence: CDR1 KGHDR, CDR2 SFDVKD. The CDR3 has 14 amino acids. V dropped 2 bases and J dropped 1 base, with 7 bases sitting between them. Written as DNA, the CDR3 is TGTGCCACCAGTGATTCCCAGGGGAACACTGAAGCTTTCTTT. Translating gives CATSDSQGNTEAFF.

The chain uses TRBV19 and TRBJ2-7; 8 bases are a match to TRBD1. The CDR3 has 18 amino acids. J gave up 3 bases and V 4 bases, and 17 bases lay outside the gene matches. The germline gives CDR1 LNHDA, CDR2 SQIVND (reference sequence). CDR3 in DNA: TGTGCCAGTAGTACCCTACACCCCGGACAGGGAGTCTACTACGAGCAGTACTTC. It translates to CASSTLHPGQGVYYEQYF.

The CDR3 sequence is CASSFSNRGHQPQHF. In DNA, the CDR3 is TGTGCCAGCAGTTTTTCGAACAGGGGTCATCAGCCCCAGCATTTT. The chain couples TRBV27 to TRBJ1-5; 7 bases agree with TRBD1. The junction had 7 bases not matched to a gene; V was cut back by 3 bases and J by 5 bases. The V gene's germline CDR1 is MNHEY and CDR2 SMNVEV (reference sequence). The CDR3 runs 15 residues.

This sequence joins TRBV15 and TRBJ2-3, with TRBD2 matching over 14 bases. The V gene end was trimmed by 7 bases and the J gene end by 2 bases; junction bases not matched to a gene: 8. Germline V CDR1 and CDR2: LNHNV, YYDKDF (reference sequence). The CDR3 loop spans 17 amino acids. The CDR3 loop reads CATTMGLAGAYTDTQYF. As DNA, the CDR3 is TGTGCCACCACTATGGGACTAGCGGGAGCCTACACAGATACGCAGTATTTT.